This is a list of T cell receptor beta chains from one sample in a study of blood T cells in healthy people across ages. TCRdb passed the 5' RACE reads through MiXCR, listing each CDR3 protein once. The sample consists of approximately 800,000 distinct CDR3 sequences, about 47% of them appearing once. Sample: blood. The receptors come from a man older than 75 in good health. Both conserved end residues are part of each CDR3. The D gene is left open where the match is weak. Size values are once, few and many counts, or a class for expanded clones, and some rows have none.

-	-	TRBV15	TRBJ2-1	TGTGCCACCAGCAGATCGGTAGATGAGCAGTTCTTC	CATSRSVDEQFF
few	-	TRBV20-1	TRBJ2-1	TGCAGTGCTAGTATAGGTAATGAGCAGTTCTTC	CSASIGNEQFF
few	TRBD2	TRBV28	TRBJ2-1	TGTGCCAGCACCGGGGGAGGAGCGGGAGGTCGCAATGAGCAGTTCTTC	CASTGGGAGGRNEQFF
-	-	TRBV12-3/TRBV12-4	TRBJ2-7	TGTGCCAGCAGTTTAGCTGCCCTCCCGGTGAGGGACTACGAGCAGTACTTC	CASSLAALPVRDYEQYF
-	-	TRBV24-1	TRBJ2-1	TGTGCCACCAGTGATCCCAGCGACTTCAGCTCCTACAATGAGCAGTTCTTC	CATSDPSDFSSYNEQFF
-	-	TRBV30	TRBJ2-5	TGTGCCTGGAGCCCGGCCCTTCAAGAGACCCAGTACTTC	CAWSPALQETQYF
-	TRBD1	TRBV7-9	TRBJ1-2	TGTGCCAGCAGCCCGAGGACAGGGGAGTATGGCTACACCTTC	CASSPRTGEYGYTF
-	-	TRBV6-1	TRBJ1-5	TGTGCCAACAGGGACCCAAATAGCAGTCAGCCCCAGCATTTT	CANRDPNSSQPQHF
-	-	TRBV29-1	TRBJ2-3	TGCAGCGTTGAAACTAGTAATAAAGATACGCAGTATTTT	CSVETSNKDTQYF
many	-	TRBV4-3	TRBJ2-1	TGCGCCAGCAGCCAAGATCCCCCGGAGAGCTCCTACAATGAGCAGTTCTTC	CASSQDPPESSYNEQFF
-	-	TRBV20-1	TRBJ2-5	TGCAGTGTTTTAACAGAAAGGGGAGAGACCCAGTACTTC	CSVLTERGETQYF
-	-	TRBV7-2	TRBJ1-6	TGTGCCAGCAGCCAGGCGGCTGGGCTCCTCCACTTT	CASSQAAGLLHF
-	-	TRBV2	TRBJ1-2	TGTGCCAGGGAAGCGGTCAGCGCTAACTATGGCTACACCTTC	CAREAVSANYGYTF
few	-	TRBV3-1	TRBJ1-6	TGTGCCAGCAGGATAGACAGGAATAATTCACCCCTCCACTTT	CASRIDRNNSPLHF
few	TRBD1	TRBV5-5	TRBJ2-5	TGTGCCAGCAGCCAACAGACAGGGTACCAAGAGACCCAGTACTTC	CASSQQTGYQETQYF
many	-	TRBV5-1	TRBJ2-3	TGCGCCAGCAGCCAGGGGCTTAGCACAGATACGCAGTATTTT	CASSQGLSTDTQYF
once	-	TRBV7-8	TRBJ2-6	TGTGCCAGCAACCGATCTGGGGCCAACGTCCTGACTTTC	CASNRSGANVLTF
-	-	TRBV20-1	TRBJ2-2	TGCAGTGCTAGAGACGTCGTGCGGGGCACCGGGGAGCTGTTTTTT	CSARDVVRGTGELFF
few	-	TRBV10-1	TRBJ1-6	TGCGCCAGCAGTGAGCGGCCTAACGACTCACCCCTCCACTTT	CASSERPNDSPLHF
-	-	TRBV6-2/TRBV6-3	TRBJ2-7	TGTGCCAGCAGTAACGCATTCGAGCGGAGCTCCTACGAGCAGTACTTC	CASSNAFERSSYEQYF
few	TRBD2	TRBV7-2	TRBJ2-1	TGTGCCAGCAGCTTAGTCCCTAGCGGGAGTAGTGAGCAGTTCTTC	CASSLVPSGSSEQFF
few	TRBD2	TRBV10-3	TRBJ2-7	TGTGCCATCAGTGTTGGATTAGCGGGAGGTAGCGGGGAGCAGTACTTC	CAISVGLAGGSGEQYF
few	-	TRBV30	TRBJ2-3	TGTGCCTGGAGTGTTGGGTTTTCCACAGATACGCAGTATTTT	CAWSVGFSTDTQYF
few	TRBD2	TRBV20-1	TRBJ2-7	TGCAGTGCTAGAGGCCCGGGGGGGAGCTCCTACGAGCAGTACTTC	CSARGPGGSSYEQYF
-	-	TRBV25-1	TRBJ2-1	TGTGCCAGCAGTGATTTATGGACGAGGTTCTTC	CASSDLWTRFF
-	TRBD2	TRBV20-1	TRBJ2-7	TGCAGTGCTACCAGCGGGGGGATCTACGAGCAGTACTTC	CSATSGGIYEQYF
-	-	TRBV5-1	TRBJ2-7	TGCGCCAGCAAAGGGGGAGGATCCCCCGATACCCAGTACTTC	CASKGGGSPDTQYF
-	-	TRBV7-2	TRBJ2-3	TGTGCCAGCAGCTTTGCGGCGTTAGCCCGCACAGATACGCAGTATTTT	CASSFAALARTDTQYF
-	-	TRBV2	TRBJ2-3	TGTGCCAGCAGTGAAGCTTTGTCAGCTAGCACAGGTACGCAGTATTTT	CASSEALSASTGTQYF
-	-	TRBV5-1	TRBJ1-1	TGCGCCAGCAGCTTGTCGTCCCAGGGAGGCACTGAAGCTTTCTTT	CASSLSSQGGTEAFF
few	TRBD1	TRBV7-9	TRBJ2-7	TGTGCCAGCAGCTCGACAGGGTTCGAGCAGTACTTC	CASSSTGFEQYF
-	-	TRBV12-3/TRBV12-4	TRBJ1-1	TGTGCCAGCAGTCCGGACTTAGGAACTGAAGCTTTCTTT	CASSPDLGTEAFF
many	-	TRBV20-1	TRBJ1-2	TGCAGTGCCCCGGTTACAGGTCCACATAACTATGGCTACACCTTC	CSAPVTGPHNYGYTF
-	-	TRBV12-3/TRBV12-4	TRBJ2-3	TGTGCCAGCAGTTTGCGCAGCACCGCCAGCACAGATACGCAGTATTTT	CASSLRSTASTDTQYF
-	-	TRBV10-3	TRBJ2-7	TGTGCCATCAGTGTGGGCAGGGAATACTACGAGCAGTACTTC	CAISVGREYYEQYF
-	-	TRBV7-3	TRBJ2-2	TGTGCCAGCTCCTCAACTATCGGGGAGCTGTTTTTT	CASSSTIGELFF
-	TRBD2	TRBV5-1	TRBJ2-7	TGCGCCAGCAGCTTGGTATTAGCGGGAGGGTCCGCCTACGAGCAGTACTTC	CASSLVLAGGSAYEQYF
-	TRBD2	TRBV7-2	TRBJ2-5	TGTGCCAGCAGCTTAGTTCGGCGGGAGGTTTTGTACTTC	CASSLVRREVLYF
-	TRBD1	TRBV20-1	TRBJ1-2	TGCAGTGCGGGGCAGGGACAGGGAGACTATGGCTACACCTTC	CSAGQGQGDYGYTF
-	-	TRBV29-1	TRBJ1-2	TGCAGCGTTTGGTCAGGGGCTAACTATGGCTACACCTTC	CSVWSGANYGYTF
-	TRBD2	TRBV5-1	TRBJ2-2	TGCGCCAGCAGCTTGACTAGCGGGGCGAACACCGGGGAGCTGTTTTTT	CASSLTSGANTGELFF
once	-	TRBV20-1	TRBJ2-7	TGCAGTGCTAGTCTACTCGAGCAGTACTTC	CSASLLEQYF
-	TRBD2	TRBV5-1	TRBJ2-7	TGCGCCAGCAGCTTGTCTAGCGGGATCAGCTCCTACAATGAGCAGTACTTC	CASSLSSGISSYNEQYF
-	TRBD2	TRBV20-1	TRBJ2-1	TGCAGTGTCCCGACTAGCGGGAGGCCTAATGAGCAGTTCTTC	CSVPTSGRPNEQFF
few	TRBD2	TRBV7-2	TRBJ2-3	TGTGCCAGCAGCCCGAATGGCCCCGCGGGAGGAGTAGATACGCAGTATTTT	CASSPNGPAGGVDTQYF
-	-	TRBV20-1	TRBJ2-5	TGCAGTGCGGCTAAAAAAGAGACCCAGTACTTC	CSAAKKETQYF
few	-	TRBV24-1	TRBJ2-7	TGTGCCACCAGCATGGGTAGGAACGAGCAGTACTTC	CATSMGRNEQYF
-	TRBD2	TRBV29-1	TRBJ2-1	TGCAGCGGATGGACTAGCGGGAAAAACAATGAGCAGTTCTTC	CSGWTSGKNNEQFF
few	-	TRBV3-1	TRBJ2-1	TGTGCCAGCAGCAAGGGGGAGATCAATGAGCAGTTCTTC	CASSKGEINEQFF
-	-	TRBV5-5	TRBJ2-5	TGTGCCAGCAGCTTGCAGGGATCGGAGACCCAGTACTTC	CASSLQGSETQYF
-	TRBD2	TRBV5-1	TRBJ2-1	TGCGCCAGCAGCTTGACTAGCGGGAGTAATGAGCGGTTCTTC	CASSLTSGSNERFF
-	TRBD2	TRBV10-3	TRBJ2-7	TGTGCCATCAGGGGCGGCGGGAGGACGACCTACGAGCAGTACTTC	CAIRGGGRTTYEQYF
few	-	TRBV4-3	TRBJ2-4	TGCGCCAGCAGCCAAGATCTTACTAGCAGACGGTACTTC	CASSQDLTSRRYF
-	-	TRBV6-5	TRBJ2-1	TGTGCCAGCAGCGAAAGGCGGAGGAATGAGCAGTTCTTC	CASSERRRNEQFF
-	-	TRBV9	TRBJ2-5	TGTGCCAGCAGCGTAGATGGGGCTCGTGAGCAGTACTTC	CASSVDGAREQYF